The 17 T cell receptor beta chains given below trace back to one sample, sequenced in a study of CD8 T cells in ankylosing spondylitis. The study, taken as a whole, reports: A motif in TCR beta, a set of about eight highly homologous variants, appeared characteristic of ankylosing spondylitis blood.

TCRdb processed the 5' RACE reads anew with MiXCR; each CDR3 protein has one entry. Here the sample spans more than 300,000 distinct CDR3 sequences, 7% to 9% being singletons. The antigens of these receptors remain unknown. The specimen sequenced was blood, either unsorted or a sorted T cell fraction (not recorded which). The receptors come from a male donor with ankylosing spondylitis.

V gene TRBV12-3 or TRBV12-4 combines with J gene TRBJ2-1, with 7 positions matching TRBD2. This CDR3 contains 14 residues. Trimming cost V 7 bases and J 9 bases; bases outside gene matches: 12. CDR3: CASNPSGGGGEQFF. The CDR3 bases are TGTGCCAGCAATCCTTCAGGTGGGGGGGGTGAGCAGTTCTTC.

The sample holds a few counts of this clonotype. The chain employs TRBV15 and TRBJ2-1; TRBD2 matches at 9 bases. Germline values: CDR1 LNHNV, CDR2 YYDKDF (reference sequence). V shed 5 bases, J shed 7 bases, and the junction held 15 bases outside the gene matches. The CDR3 has 17 residues. The CDR3 DNA sequence: TGTGCCACCAGCCGCAGGGGCTTAGCGGGAGTTTCTAATGAGCAGTTCTTC. Translation gives CATSRRGLAGVSNEQFF.

This clonotype was seen more than once but under ten times. V and J are TRBV7-9 and TRBJ2-1; no clear D gene. Germline V gene sequence: CDR1 SEHNR, CDR2 FQNEAQ (reference sequence). Trimming cost V 4 bases and J 4 bases, with 11 bases left between them. This CDR3 has 14 amino acids. CDR3 DNA: TGTGCCAGCAGCTCCCTCCTACTTTACAATGAGCAGTTCTTC. As protein: CASSSLLLYNEQFF.

This clonotype was counted a few times. The chain joins TRBV7-9 to TRBJ1-3; 9 bases line up with TRBD1. The germline CDR1 and CDR2 sequences are SEHNR and FQNEAQ (reference sequence). The V gene end was trimmed by 1 base and the J gene end by 0 bases; junction bases not matched to a gene: 4. The CDR3 length is 17 residues. The CDR3 spells CASSLEDRGSSGNTIYF. For the CDR3, the DNA is TGTGCCAGCAGCTTAGAGGACAGGGGCTCCTCTGGAAACACCATATATTTT. Variable domain in full (rest from reference TRBV7-9 and TRBJ1-3): DTGVSQNPRHKITKRGQNVTFRCDPISEHNRLYWYRQTLGQGPEFLTYFQNEAQLEKSRLLSDRFSAERPKGSFSTLEIQRTEQGDSAMYLCASSLEDRGSSGNTIYFGEGSWLTVV.

The chain carries TRBV12-3 or TRBV12-4 and TRBJ1-6; 10 nucleotides match TRBD1. The CDR3 length is 15 residues. J gave up 7 bases and V 2 bases, and 2 bases lay outside the gene matches. The CDR3 here is CASSLRTGGNSPLHF. In DNA, the CDR3 is TGTGCCAGCAGTTTACGGACAGGGGGGAATTCACCCCTCCACTTT.

This clonotype was seen a few times. The J gene is TRBJ1-5, the V gene TRBV28; D not resolved. Looked up from germline, CDR1 is MDHEN and CDR2 is SYDVKM. The CDR3 has 15 amino acids. Trimming removed 1 base from V and 6 bases from J, with 13 bases in between. The CDR3 loop is CASSLSRSGPQPQHF. The CDR3 coding sequence is TGTGCCAGCAGTTTATCTAGGTCAGGTCCTCAGCCCCAGCATTTT.

This clonotype has just a few counts. The chain recombines TRBV7-9 with TRBJ1-1; D is perhaps TRBD1 (5 bases). Trimming removed 7 bases at V and 2 bases at J, with 14 bases between. CDR3 size: 14 residues. The V gene's germline CDR1 is SEHNR and CDR2 FQNEAQ (reference sequence). CDR3 in amino acids: CASIRFGGNTEAFF. The CDR3 DNA reads TGTGCCAGCATCCGTTTCGGGGGAAACACTGAAGCTTTCTTT.

This clonotype has more than one count but fewer than ten. This sequence joins TRBV5-1 and TRBJ2-1; D ambiguous. The germline V gene has CDR1 SGHRS and CDR2 YFSETQ. V was shortened by 0 bases and J by 6 bases, with 7 bases between the two germline ends. The CDR3 is 13 residues long. This CDR3 is CASSLALTNEQFF. The CDR3 DNA is TGCGCCAGCAGCTTGGCTCTAACCAATGAGCAGTTCTTC.

This clonotype was recorded a few times. The rearrangement uses TRBV9 and TRBJ1-1, with no clear D. V was shortened by 0 bases and J by 5 bases, with 14 bases between the two germline ends. Germline V gene sequence: CDR1 SGDLS, CDR2 YYNGEE. The CDR3 is 15 amino acids. The CDR3 loop is CASSVAGGLATEAFF. The CDR3 DNA follows: TGTGCCAGCAGCGTAGCCGGAGGGTTGGCGACTGAAGCTTTCTTT.

This clonotype was seen a handful of times. V gene TRBV6-5 combines with J gene TRBJ2-2; no clear D. Trimming left V 5 bases short and J 4 bases short, with 17 bases between. This CDR3 has 16 amino acids. From germline, CDR1 is MNHEY and CDR2 SVGAGI. The chain's CDR3 is CASSNPRRRATGELFF. CDR3 nucleotide sequence: TGTGCCAGCAGTAACCCAAGGCGGAGAGCCACCGGGGAGCTGTTTTTT.

The chain employs TRBV18 and TRBJ2-1, with 7 positions matching TRBD2. V was clipped by 3 bases and J by 3 bases; unmatched bases: 5. This CDR3 comprises 15 residues. Germline V gene sequence: CDR1 KGHSH, CDR2 LQKENI. The DNA of the CDR3 is TGTGCCAGCTCACCTGGGCGGGAGAACTACAATGAGCAGTTCTTC. Translating gives CASSPGRENYNEQFF.

This clonotype has a count of ten or more. V usage is TRBV5-1 and J usage is TRBJ2-4, with D possibly TRBD1 on 7 matching bases. With 3 bases removed from V and 1 base from J, the gap between germline ends came to 17 bases. CDR1 is SGHRS, CDR2 YFSETQ, per germline. The CDR3 sequence is 17 residues long. For the CDR3, the DNA is TGCGCCAGCAGCTCAGCTGGAGGGGGCCTGGCCAAAAACATTCAGTACTTC. Its protein is CASSSAGGGLAKNIQYF. The entire variable domain, with the rest obtained from reference TRBV5-1 and TRBJ2-4, is as follows: KAGVTQTPRYLIKTRGQQVTLSCSPISGHRSVSWYQQTPGQGLQFLFEYFSETQRNKGNFPGRFSGRQFSNSRSEMNVSTLELGDSALYLCASSSAGGGLAKNIQYFGAGTRLSVL.

This clonotype came up many times. The chain links TRBV5-1 to TRBJ1-4; D not resolved. The V gene lost 0 bases and the J gene lost 2 bases, with 11 bases spanning the gap. Looked up from germline, CDR1 is SGHRS and CDR2 is YFSETQ. The CDR3 has 16 residues. CDR3 bases: TGCGCCAGCAGCTTGGCGGGCCCCCCGACTAATGAAAAACTGTTTTTT. Protein product: CASSLAGPPTNEKLFF. Full variable domain (remainder filled in from reference TRBV5-1 and TRBJ1-4): KAGVTQTPRYLIKTRGQQVTLSCSPISGHRSVSWYQQTPGQGLQFLFEYFSETQRNKGNFPGRFSGRQFSNSRSEMNVSTLELGDSALYLCASSLAGPPTNEKLFFGSGTQLSVL.

The chain has TRBV6-5 and TRBJ1-1; no clear D. Deletions cut 6 bases from V and 1 base from J, with 12 bases between. There are 14 residues in the CDR3. Germline values: CDR1 MNHEY, CDR2 SVGAGI. The CDR3 here is CASRLDTGNTEAFF. In DNA, the CDR3 is TGTGCCAGCAGACTCGACACGGGGAACACTGAAGCTTTCTTT.

The chain links TRBV28 to TRBJ2-7; D call uncertain. This CDR3 comprises 14 residues. Germline CDR1 and CDR2: MDHEN and SYDVKM. Trimming removed 3 bases from V and 2 bases from J, with 11 bases in between. CDR3 coding DNA: TGTGCCAGCAGTTTTAGTGATACGACCTACGAGCAGTACTTC. Its protein is CASSFSDTTYEQYF.

This clonotype was counted a few times. V and J are TRBV5-6 and TRBJ2-7; TRBD2 might be the D (7 bases). Germline lookup yields CDR1 SGHDT and CDR2 YYEEEE. Trimming shortened V by 3 bases and J by 6 bases, and 13 bases separated the two germline ends. The CDR3 is 13 amino acids. The CDR3 region is CASSWGGAREQYF. The CDR3 DNA sequence: TGTGCCAGCAGCTGGGGGGGGGCCCGCGAGCAGTACTTC.

In DNA, the CDR3 is TGTGCCAGCAGTTTATTTCGGGCTGAGTACACTGAAGCTTTCTTT. Translating gives CASSLFRAEYTEAFF. The chain couples TRBV27 to TRBJ1-1; D remains ambiguous. With 1 base removed from V and 3 bases from J, the gap between germline ends came to 12 bases. In germline, CDR1 is MNHEY, CDR2 SMNVEV (reference sequence). The CDR3 contains 15 residues.